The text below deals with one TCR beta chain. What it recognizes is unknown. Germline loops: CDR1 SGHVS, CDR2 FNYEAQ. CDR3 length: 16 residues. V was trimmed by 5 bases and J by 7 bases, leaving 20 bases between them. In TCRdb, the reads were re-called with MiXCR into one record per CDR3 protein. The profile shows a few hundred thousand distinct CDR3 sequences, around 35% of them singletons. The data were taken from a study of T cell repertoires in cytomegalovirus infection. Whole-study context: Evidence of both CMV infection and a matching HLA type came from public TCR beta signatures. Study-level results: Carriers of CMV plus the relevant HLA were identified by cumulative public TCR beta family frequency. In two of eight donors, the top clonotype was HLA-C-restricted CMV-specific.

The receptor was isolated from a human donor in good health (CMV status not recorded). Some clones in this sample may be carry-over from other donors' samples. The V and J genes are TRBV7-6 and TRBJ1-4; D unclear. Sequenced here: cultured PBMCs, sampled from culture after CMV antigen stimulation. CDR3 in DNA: TGTGCCAGCAGCCCCCGGTCGGGGAGGAGAGGTGAAAAACTGTTTTTT. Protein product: CASSPRSGRRGEKLFF.